The T cell receptor (beta chain) under discussion was sequenced for a study of siplizumab effects on memory and regulatory T cells. The CDR3 has 14 residues. V was pared by 1 base and J by 2 bases, with 0 bases of the junction left unmatched. Germline V gene data show CDR1 as GTSNPN and CDR2 as SVGIG (reference sequence). Profiling relied on immunoSEQ multiplex PCR, and the TCRdb table lists in-frame clones only, not all of them. The data contain 100,000 or so clones, more than 85% of them seen just once; the ten biggest clones take up roughly 2.7%. The sample comprised CD4+ T cells sorted from blood. The chain has TRBV30 and TRBJ1-5, with TRBD1 matching 9 bases. This clonotype was sampled from a human donor in good health. Some clones in this sample may be carry-over from other donors' samples. In nucleotides, the CDR3 is TGTGCCTGGAGTGGGACAGGGGGCAATCAGCCCCAGCATTTT. Protein product: CAWSGTGGNQPQHF.